These T cell receptor beta chains were read from a single sample in a study of technical replicates of blood from several donors. The table came from immunoSEQ multiplex PCR; TCRdb's copy has only in-frame clones and leaves some out. This sample has some 71,000 clones, with approximately 97% found just once. Sample: T cells isolated from PBMCs. These receptors were collected from a human donor in good health. Each CDR3 is given without its conserved first and last residue. The listing skips clone size in some rows; elsewhere it reads once, few, many or a size class.

>.|TRBV6-1|TRBJ2-1|13
ASSFEAGALGEQF
>.|TRBV27|TRBJ2-3|10
ASARGIGTQY
>once|TRBV28|TRBJ1-1|11
ASLRGRVTEAF
>once|TRBV2|TRBJ1-1|13
ASSDRQGANTEAF
>.|TRBV6-6|TRBJ2-7|11
ASSYEHSYEQY
>.|TRBV7-8|TRBJ1-5|13
ASSIVQGAGQPQH
>.|TRBV16|TRBJ2-7|12
ASSQGLESYEQY
>.|TRBV4-1|TRBJ2-7|13
ASSQEGAPGYEQY
>.|TRBV5-4|TRBJ2-5|13
ASGLGLAVGETQY
>.|TRBV6-1|TRBJ2-7|12
ASTGTSGAYEQY
>.|TRBV30|TRBJ1-3|12
AWSITGSGNTIY
>.|TRBV19|TRBJ1-1|10
ASRQETTEAF
>.|TRBV30|TRBJ1-1|12
AWSKGGSRPEAF
>.|TRBV2|TRBJ1-1|11
ASSVTQDTEAF
>once|TRBV5-8|TRBJ1-3|13
ASSAGTGSGNTIY
>.|TRBV7-2|TRBJ2-5|14
ASRLAGQGIVKTQY
>.|TRBV5-1|TRBJ2-7|14
ASSLVLAGLLNEQY
>.|TRBV6-5|TRBJ1-1|10
ASSLDSTEAF
>.|TRBV15|TRBJ1-1|11
ATSSRGNTEAF
>.|TRBV7-9|TRBJ2-6|13
ASSQEGSGANVLT
>once|TRBV10-3|TRBJ1-3|14
AISAVGVASGNTIY
>.|TRBV7-2|TRBJ1-1|12
ASSLGVGFTEAF
>.|TRBV2|TRBJ2-7|15
ASSESTRDRDLYEQY
>.|TRBV28|TRBJ2-3|13
ASSSSGRSTDTQY
>.|TRBV7-9|TRBJ1-2|11
ASSPSTAYGYT
>.|TRBV5-1|TRBJ2-7|13
ASSSGTGGSYEQY
>.|TRBV10-3|TRBJ1-2|12
AISESLQGGGYT
>.|TRBV4-2|TRBJ1-3|12
ASSQESSLDTIY
>.|TRBV9|TRBJ2-7|11
ASSQGLAYEQY
>.|TRBV10-3|TRBJ2-7|12
AISDGGSAYEQY
>.|TRBV5-8|TRBJ2-7|13
ASSEILAVYYEQY
>.|TRBV11-2|TRBJ2-1|12
ASSARTSDYEQF
>.|TRBV28|TRBJ1-5|9
ASSFQEPQH
>.|TRBV9|TRBJ1-5|13
ASSVGDRDGQPQH
>.|TRBV29-1|TRBJ2-7|12
SVAPSGSSHEQY
>.|TRBV30|TRBJ2-3|14
AWSVGLAAATDTQY
>.|TRBV5-6|TRBJ2-5|12
ASRIAGEGETQY
>.|TRBV27|TRBJ2-7|10
ASSPTGYEQY
>.|TRBV5-6|TRBJ2-3|13
ASSSKGLAGATQY
>.|TRBV15|TRBJ2-7|12
ATSRVSLTYEQY
>.|TRBV28|TRBJ2-7|15
ASINNPFVDTSYEQY
>once|TRBV6-5|TRBJ1-1|12
ASSYAGEGTEAF
>.|TRBV6-6|TRBJ1-2|13
ASTNPGTGGSGYT
>.|TRBV7-2|TRBJ2-7|10
ASSFFGNEQY
>.|TRBV10-1|TRBJ2-2|14
ASRVMGRERTGELF
>.|TRBV12-5|TRBJ2-7|10
ASGGTSGEQY
>.|TRBV5-8|TRBJ1-1|12
ASSLVAGNTEAF
>few|TRBV2|TRBJ2-7|12
ASRGGTGGYEQY
>.|TRBV29-1|TRBJ2-1|10
SAGMGGDEQF
>.|TRBV7-9|TRBJ1-5|10
ASSLGTGPQH
>.|TRBV6-6|TRBJ1-1|9
ASRHRQGAF
>.|TRBV18|TRBJ1-1|12
ASSLGTGFTEAF
>.|TRBV6-1|TRBJ1-5|14
ASSEFSRDIYQPQH